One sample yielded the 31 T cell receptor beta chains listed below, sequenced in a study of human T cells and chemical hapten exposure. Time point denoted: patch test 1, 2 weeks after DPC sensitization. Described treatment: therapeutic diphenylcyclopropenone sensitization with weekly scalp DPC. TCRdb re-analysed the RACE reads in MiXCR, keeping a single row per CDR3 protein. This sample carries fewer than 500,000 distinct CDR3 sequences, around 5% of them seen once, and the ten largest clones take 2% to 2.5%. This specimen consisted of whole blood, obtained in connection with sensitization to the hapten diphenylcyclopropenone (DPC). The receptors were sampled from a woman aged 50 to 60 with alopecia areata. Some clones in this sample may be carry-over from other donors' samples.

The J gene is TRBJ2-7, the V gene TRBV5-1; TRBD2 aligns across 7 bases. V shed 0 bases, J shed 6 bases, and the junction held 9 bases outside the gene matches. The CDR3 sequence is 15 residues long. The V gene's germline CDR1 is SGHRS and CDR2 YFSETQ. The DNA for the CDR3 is TGCGCCAGCAGCTTGGCCTCCGGGGGGTTTCGCGAGCAGTACTTC. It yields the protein CASSLASGGFREQYF.

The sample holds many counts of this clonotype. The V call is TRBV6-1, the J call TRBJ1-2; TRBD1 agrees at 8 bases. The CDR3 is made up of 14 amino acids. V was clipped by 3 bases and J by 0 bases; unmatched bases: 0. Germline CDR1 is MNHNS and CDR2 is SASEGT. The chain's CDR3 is CASSEGQANYGYTF. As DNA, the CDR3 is TGTGCCAGCAGTGAGGGACAGGCTAACTATGGCTACACCTTC.

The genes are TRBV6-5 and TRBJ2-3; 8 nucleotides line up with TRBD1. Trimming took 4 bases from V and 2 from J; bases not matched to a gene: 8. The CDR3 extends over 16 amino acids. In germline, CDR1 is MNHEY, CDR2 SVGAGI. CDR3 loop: CASSSWTGIDTDTQYF. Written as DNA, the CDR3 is TGTGCCAGCAGTTCTTGGACAGGGATTGACACAGATACGCAGTATTTT.

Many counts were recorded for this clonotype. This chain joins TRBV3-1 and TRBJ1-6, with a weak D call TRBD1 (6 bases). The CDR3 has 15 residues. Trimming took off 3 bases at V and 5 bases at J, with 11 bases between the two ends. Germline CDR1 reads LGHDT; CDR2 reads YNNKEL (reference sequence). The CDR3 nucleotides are TGTGCCAGCAGCCAGTCGGACAGTCATAATTCACCCCTCCACTTT. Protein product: CASSQSDSHNSPLHF.

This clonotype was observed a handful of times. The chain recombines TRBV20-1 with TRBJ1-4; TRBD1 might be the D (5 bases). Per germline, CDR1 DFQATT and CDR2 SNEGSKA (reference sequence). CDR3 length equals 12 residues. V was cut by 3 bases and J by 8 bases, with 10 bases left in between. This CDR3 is CSARSQGEKLFF. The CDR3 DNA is TGCAGTGCTAGGAGCCAGGGAGAAAAACTGTTTTTT.

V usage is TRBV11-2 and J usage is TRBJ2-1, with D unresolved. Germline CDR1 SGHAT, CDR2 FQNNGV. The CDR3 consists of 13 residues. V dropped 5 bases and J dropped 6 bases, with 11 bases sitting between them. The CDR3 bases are TGTGCCAGCAGCCAAGGGTACCCCAATGAGCAGTTCTTC. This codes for CASSQGYPNEQFF.

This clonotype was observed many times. The CDR3 region has the DNA TGTGCCAGCAGCCAGGCGAACACTGAAGCTTTCTTT. Translated: CASSQANTEAFF. The chain uses TRBV3-1 and TRBJ1-1; no definite D call. V lost 3 bases and J lost 1, with 3 bases in between. Germline values: CDR1 LGHDT, CDR2 YNNKEL (reference sequence). The length of the CDR3 is 12 residues.

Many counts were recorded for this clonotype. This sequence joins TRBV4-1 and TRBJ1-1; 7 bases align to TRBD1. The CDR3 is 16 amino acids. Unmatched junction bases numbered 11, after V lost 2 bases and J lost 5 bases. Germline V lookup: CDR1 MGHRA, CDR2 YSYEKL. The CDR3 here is CASSQSQGRFRTEAFF. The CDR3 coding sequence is TGCGCCAGCAGCCAATCACAGGGGAGGTTTAGAACTGAAGCTTTCTTT.

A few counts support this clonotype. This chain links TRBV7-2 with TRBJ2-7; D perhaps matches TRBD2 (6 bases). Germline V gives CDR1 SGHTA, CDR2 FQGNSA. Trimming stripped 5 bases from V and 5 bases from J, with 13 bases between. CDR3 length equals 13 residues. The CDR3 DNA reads TGTGCCAGCAGCCCCGGGAGAGCCCACGAGCAGTACTTC. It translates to CASSPGRAHEQYF.

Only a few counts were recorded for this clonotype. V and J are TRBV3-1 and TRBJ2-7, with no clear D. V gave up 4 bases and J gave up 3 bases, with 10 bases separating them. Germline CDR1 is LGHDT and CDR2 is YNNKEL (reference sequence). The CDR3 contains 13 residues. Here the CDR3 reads CASSPTWGYEQYF. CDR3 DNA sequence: TGTGCCAGCAGCCCGACGTGGGGCTACGAGCAGTACTTC.

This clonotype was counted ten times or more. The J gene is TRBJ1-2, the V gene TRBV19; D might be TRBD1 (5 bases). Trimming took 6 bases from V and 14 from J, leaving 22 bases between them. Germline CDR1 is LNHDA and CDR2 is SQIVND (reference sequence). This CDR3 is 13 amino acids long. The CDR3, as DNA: TGTGCCAGTAGGGCTCCGGTCGGGGCTTACTTGACCTTC. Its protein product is CASRAPVGAYLTF. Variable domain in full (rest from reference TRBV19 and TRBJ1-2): DGGITQSPKYLFRKEGQNVTLSCEQNLNHDAMYWYRQDPGQGLRLIYYSQIVNDFQKGDIAEGYSVSREKKESFPLTVTSAQKNPTAFYLCASRAPVGAYLTFGSGTRLTVV.

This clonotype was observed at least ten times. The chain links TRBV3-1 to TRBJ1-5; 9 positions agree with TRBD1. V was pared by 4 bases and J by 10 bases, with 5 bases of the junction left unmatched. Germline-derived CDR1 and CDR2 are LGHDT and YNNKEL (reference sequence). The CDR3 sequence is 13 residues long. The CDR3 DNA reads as TGTGCCAGCAGCCTAACGGACAGGGGCCCCCAGCATTTT. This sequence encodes CASSLTDRGPQHF.

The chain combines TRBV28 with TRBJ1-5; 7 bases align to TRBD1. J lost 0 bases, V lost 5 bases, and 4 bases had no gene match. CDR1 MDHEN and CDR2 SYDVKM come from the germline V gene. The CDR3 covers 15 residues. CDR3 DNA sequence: TGTGCCAGCAGTCCCCGGGACAGTAGCAATCAGCCCCAGCATTTT. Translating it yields CASSPRDSSNQPQHF.

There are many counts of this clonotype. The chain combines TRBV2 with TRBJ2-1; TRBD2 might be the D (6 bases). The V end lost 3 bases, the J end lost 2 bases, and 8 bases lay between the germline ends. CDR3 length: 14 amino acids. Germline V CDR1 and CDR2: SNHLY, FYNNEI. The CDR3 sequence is CASSDSGAYNEQFF. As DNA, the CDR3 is TGTGCCAGCAGTGACTCGGGGGCCTACAATGAGCAGTTCTTC.

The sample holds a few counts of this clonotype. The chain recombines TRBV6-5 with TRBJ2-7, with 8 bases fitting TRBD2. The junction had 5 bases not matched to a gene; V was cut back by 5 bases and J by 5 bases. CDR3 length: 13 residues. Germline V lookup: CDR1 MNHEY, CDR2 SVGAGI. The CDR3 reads CASSTGGGNEQYF. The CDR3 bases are TGTGCCAGCAGTACGGGAGGGGGGAACGAGCAGTACTTC.

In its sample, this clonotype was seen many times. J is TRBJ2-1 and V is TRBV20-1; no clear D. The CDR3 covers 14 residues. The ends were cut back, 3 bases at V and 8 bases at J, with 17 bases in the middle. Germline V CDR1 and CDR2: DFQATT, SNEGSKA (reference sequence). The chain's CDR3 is CSASTPSRSDEQFF. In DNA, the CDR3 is TGCAGTGCTAGTACCCCATCAAGATCGGATGAGCAGTTCTTC.

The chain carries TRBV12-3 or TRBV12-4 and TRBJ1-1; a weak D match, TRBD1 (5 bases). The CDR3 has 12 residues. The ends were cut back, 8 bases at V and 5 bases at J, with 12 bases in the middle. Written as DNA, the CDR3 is TGTGCCAGCGGATCTACAGGTACTGAAGCTTTCTTT. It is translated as CASGSTGTEAFF.

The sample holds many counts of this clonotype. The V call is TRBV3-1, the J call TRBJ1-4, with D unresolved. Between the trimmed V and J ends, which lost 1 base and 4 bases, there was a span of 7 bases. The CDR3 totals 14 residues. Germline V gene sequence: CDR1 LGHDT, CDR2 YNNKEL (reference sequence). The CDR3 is CASSQGPFNEKLFF. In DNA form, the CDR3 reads TGTGCCAGCAGCCAAGGGCCATTTAATGAAAAACTGTTTTTT.

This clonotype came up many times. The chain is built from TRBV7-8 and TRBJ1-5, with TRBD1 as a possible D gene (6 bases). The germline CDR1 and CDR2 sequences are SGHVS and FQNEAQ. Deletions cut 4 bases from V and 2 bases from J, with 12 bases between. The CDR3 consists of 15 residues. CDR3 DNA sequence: TGTGCCAGCAGCTCACAGGGAGGAGGCAATCAGCCCCAGCATTTT. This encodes CASSSQGGGNQPQHF.

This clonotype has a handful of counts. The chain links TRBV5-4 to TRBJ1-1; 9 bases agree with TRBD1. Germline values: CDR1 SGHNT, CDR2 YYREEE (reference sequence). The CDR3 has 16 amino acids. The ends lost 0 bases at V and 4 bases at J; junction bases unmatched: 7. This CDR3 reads CASSLDSTGGFTEAFF. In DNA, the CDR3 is TGTGCCAGCAGCTTGGATTCGACAGGGGGTTTCACTGAAGCTTTCTTT.

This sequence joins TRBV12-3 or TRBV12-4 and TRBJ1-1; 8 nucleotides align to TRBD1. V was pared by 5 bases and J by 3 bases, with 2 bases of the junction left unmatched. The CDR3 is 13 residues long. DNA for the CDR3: TGTGCCAGCAGTGACAGGGGACACACTGAAGCTTTCTTT. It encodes CASSDRGHTEAFF.

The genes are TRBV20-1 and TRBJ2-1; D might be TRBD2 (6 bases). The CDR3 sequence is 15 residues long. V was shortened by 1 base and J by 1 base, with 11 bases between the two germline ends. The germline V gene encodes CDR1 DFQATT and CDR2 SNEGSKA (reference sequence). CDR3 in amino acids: CSARGLVWSYNEQFF. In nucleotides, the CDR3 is TGCAGTGCTAGAGGACTAGTATGGTCCTACAATGAGCAGTTCTTC.

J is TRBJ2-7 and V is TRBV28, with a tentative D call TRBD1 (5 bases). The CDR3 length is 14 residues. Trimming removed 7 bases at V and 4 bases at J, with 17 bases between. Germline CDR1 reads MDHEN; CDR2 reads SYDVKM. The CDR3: CASTLQGLTYEQYF. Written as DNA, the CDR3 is TGTGCCAGCACCCTCCAGGGCCTCACATACGAGCAGTACTTC.

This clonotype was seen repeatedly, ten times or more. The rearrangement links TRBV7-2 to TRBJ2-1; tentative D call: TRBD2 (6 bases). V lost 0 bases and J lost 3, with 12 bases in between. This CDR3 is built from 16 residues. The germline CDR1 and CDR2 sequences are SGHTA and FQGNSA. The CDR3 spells CASSLAWRTNYNEQFF. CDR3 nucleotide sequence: TGTGCCAGCAGCTTAGCGTGGAGGACTAACTACAATGAGCAGTTCTTC.

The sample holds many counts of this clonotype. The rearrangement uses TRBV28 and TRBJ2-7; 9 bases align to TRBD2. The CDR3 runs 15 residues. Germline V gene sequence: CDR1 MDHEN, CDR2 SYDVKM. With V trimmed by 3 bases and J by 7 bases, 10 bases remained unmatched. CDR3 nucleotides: TGTGCCAGCAGTTTGCTAGCGGGATTAGCTAAGGAGCAGTACTTC. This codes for CASSLLAGLAKEQYF. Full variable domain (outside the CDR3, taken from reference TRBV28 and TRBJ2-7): DVKVTQSSRYLVKRTGEKVFLECVQDMDHENMFWYRQDPGLGLRLIYFSYDVKMKEKGDIPEGYSVSREKKERFSLILESASTNQTSMYLCASSLLAGLAKEQYFGPGTRLTVT.

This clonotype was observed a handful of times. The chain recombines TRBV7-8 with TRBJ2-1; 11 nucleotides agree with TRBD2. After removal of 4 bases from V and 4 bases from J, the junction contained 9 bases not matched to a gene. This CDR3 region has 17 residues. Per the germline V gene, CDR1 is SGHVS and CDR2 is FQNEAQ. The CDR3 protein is CASSSFSGRAGYNEQFF. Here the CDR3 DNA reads TGTGCCAGCAGCTCCTTTAGCGGGAGGGCCGGATACAATGAGCAGTTCTTC. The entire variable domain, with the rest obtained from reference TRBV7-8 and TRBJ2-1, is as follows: GAGVSQSPRYKVAKRGQDVALRCDPISGHVSLFWYQQALGQGPEFLTYFQNEAQLDKSGLPSDRFFAERPEGSVSTLKIQRTQQEDSAVYLCASSSFSGRAGYNEQFFGPGTRLTVL.

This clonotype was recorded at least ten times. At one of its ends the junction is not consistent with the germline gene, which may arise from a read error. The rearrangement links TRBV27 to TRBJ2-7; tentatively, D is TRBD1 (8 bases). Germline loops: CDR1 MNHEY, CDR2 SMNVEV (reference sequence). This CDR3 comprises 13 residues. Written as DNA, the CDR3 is TGTGCCAGCAGTTTATTACGGGGGGACAGGTCCCACTTC. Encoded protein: CASSLLRGDRSHF.

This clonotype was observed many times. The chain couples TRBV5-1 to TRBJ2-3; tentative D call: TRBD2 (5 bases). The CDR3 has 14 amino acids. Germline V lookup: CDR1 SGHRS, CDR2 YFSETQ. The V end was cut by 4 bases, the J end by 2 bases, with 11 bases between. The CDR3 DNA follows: TGCGCCAGCAGCCCCATCGGGGACACAGATACGCAGTATTTT. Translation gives CASSPIGDTDTQYF.

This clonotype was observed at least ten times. CDR3 sequence (DNA): TGTGCCAGCAGTAAGGGGTTTGACTATGGCTACACCTTC. Protein product: CASSKGFDYGYTF. The V and J genes are TRBV2 and TRBJ1-2, with D maybe TRBD1 (5 bases). V lost 5 bases and J 3 bases, leaving 10 bases between the germline ends. The germline CDR1 and CDR2 sequences are SNHLY and FYNNEI. This CDR3 has 13 residues. Full variable domain (remainder filled in from reference TRBV2 and TRBJ1-2): EPEVTQTPSHQVTQMGQEVILRCVPISNHLYFYWYRQILGQKVEFLVSFYNNEISEKSEIFDDQFSVERPDGSNFTLKIRSTKLEDSAMYFCASSKGFDYGYTFGSGTRLTVV.

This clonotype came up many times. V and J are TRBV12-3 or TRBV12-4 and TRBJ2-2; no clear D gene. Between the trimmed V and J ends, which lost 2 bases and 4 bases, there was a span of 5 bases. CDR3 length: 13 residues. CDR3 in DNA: TGTGCCAGCAGTTTAAAGGCCACCGGGGAGCTGTTTTTT. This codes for CASSLKATGELFF.

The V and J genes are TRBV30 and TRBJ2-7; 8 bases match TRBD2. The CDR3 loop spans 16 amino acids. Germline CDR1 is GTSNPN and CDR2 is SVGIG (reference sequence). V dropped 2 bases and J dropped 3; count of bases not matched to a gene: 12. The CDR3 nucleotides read TGTGCCTGGAGTCCCACTAGCGGAGCCTATCTCTACGAGCAGTACTTC. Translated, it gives CAWSPTSGAYLYEQYF.